This T cell receptor (beta chain) was documented in a study of blood T cells in healthy people across ages. V shed 7 bases and J shed 5 bases, with 17 bases lying between them. Germline V gene lookup returns CDR1 MNHNS and CDR2 SASEGT. CDR3 size: 14 residues. Then a second PCR, running about 6 to 12 cycles, was carried out with a sample-barcoded 5' primer and a J-beta primer mix. MiXCR was run by TCRdb on the 5' RACE reads, yielding one entry per CDR3 protein. This sample carries 450,000 to 700,000 distinct CDR3 sequences, 25% to 30% of them seen once, and the ten largest clones take around a sixth. This receptor was obtained from a woman aged 65 to 85 in good health. The sequenced sample was blood. The gene calls are TRBV6-1 and TRBJ1-1, with a tentative D call TRBD1 (5 bases). CDR3 bases: TGTGCCAGCATAGTGGGGCATCCGGGGACTGAAGCTTTCTTT. This translates into CASIVGHPGTEAFF.